This TCR beta chain stems from a study of radiation and T cells in renal cell carcinoma (dated by TCRdb to 2018 to 2021). About the investigation overall: Samples were obtained from a clinical trial, in which 15 Gy stereotactic body radiation therapy was delivered to primary renal cell carcinomas and nephrectomy was performed 4 weeks later. In total, 50 to 55 samples underwent TCR beta sequencing: 25 or so tumors plus 27 peripheral blood samples. Across all 53 samples, 4,016,671 unique CDR3 nucleotide sequences encoding 2.5 million to 3 million unique CDR3 amino acid sequences were identified.

Beyond this particular receptor, the publication reports: Because pretreatment tumor biopsies were not available, the baseline intratumoral presence of clonotypes could not be determined. Blood repertoire dynamics were not followed beyond 4 weeks after treatment. Effects of radiation dose or scheduling on the TCR repertoire could not be addressed with the single-armed trial design. In blood, the top tumor clonotypes increased between baseline and 2 weeks post-radiation and then shrank by 4 weeks, which suggests that tumor-resident clones expanded only transiently.

Details on this clone: Its antigen has not been determined. Nothing much larger sits one base from this clone, and base qualities are not available.

The time point label, as the study defines it: baseline pretreatment blood. The sample's treatment or condition label is to be understood as: 15 Gy SBRT to primary tumor, nephrectomy 4 weeks later. To follow tumor-enriched clonotypes, serial peripheral blood was collected from radiation-treated patients at baseline and at 2 weeks and 4 weeks after SBRT. All patients had renal cell carcinoma with clear cell pathology. The QIAamp DNA Blood Mini Kit (Qiagen) was used to prepare genomic DNA for TCR sequencing. Only samples passing all quality control checks were included in the analyses. TCR beta libraries were generated from genomic DNA with the immunoSEQ kit, following the manufacturer's recommendations. To prepare the libraries, a first multiplex PCR with proprietary primers was run, followed by a second PCR that added unique barcodes, and a bead cleanup was done after each round. A kit-provided positive control reaction and a negative control reaction were included in every sample batch. The final libraries underwent checking on an Agilent 4200 TapeStation D1000 ScreenTape, volumetric pooling, and quantification by qPCR. Sequencing was performed on an Illumina NextSeq500 using a MidOutput 150-cycle cartridge, with 156 Read1 cycles, 15 Index1 cycles, and the kit custom primers. The pooled library was loaded at around 1 pM, and about 20% PhiX control was spiked in. The original methods were these. Vendor-processed data were analyzed in R, and a clonotype was defined as all T cells sharing the same CDR3 nucleotide sequence. For clone abundance analyses, frequencies were normalized to the 10,000 most abundant clones per sample. Public T cell clones, averaging fewer than five per sample, were removed before analysis. A difference in abundance of at least 32-fold between compartments was used to define tumor-enriched and baseline blood-enriched clonotypes. A beta-binomial differential abundance model was used to identify clonotypes that expanded or contracted between blood time points. Tumor-blood repertoire similarity was measured with the Baroni-Urbani and Buser coefficient, and group comparisons used two-tailed Wilcoxon tests in R. Entries here come from immuneACCESS through TCRdb and include only in-frame sequences with V and J called. Some clones fail to appear in such tables; in the studies checked, an unresolved V gene covers under half of the shortfall, and the cause of the remainder is unknown. That table gives V, J and clone size, and the DNA gave D and trimming. In all, the sample holds 120,000 to 150,000 clones, and about 85% of those were seen once. The ten most abundant clones make up 3.5% to 5% of the sample.

The TCR comes from an older woman with renal cell carcinoma. The specimen comprised blood, sampled from a patient whose treatment included radiotherapy and nephrectomy.

The CDR3 protein is CAASGGAGNEQFF. The DNA sequence is given as TGTGCCGCTAGCGGGGGGGCGGGGAATGAGCAGTTCTTC. The chain is made from TRBV10-3 and TRBJ2-1, with TRBD2 identical over 12 junction bases. The germline V gene specifies ENHRY as CDR1 and SYGVKD as CDR2. The CDR3 sequence holds 13 residues, the cysteine and phenylalanine included. The DNA shown is the 39-base CDR3, in frame from base 1. Clipping removes 11 bases from V and 7 bases from J, with 6 as the unmatched junction base count.